These 20 T cell receptor beta chains came from one sample sequenced in a study of cytomegalovirus exposure and HLA in healthy donors (dated by TCRdb to about 2017). The library was produced with the immunoSEQ multiplex PCR assay. For the multiplex PCR, a mixture combining 60 forward primers for TCR Vbeta segments and 13 reverse primers for TCR Jbeta segments was used. TCRdb carries this immuneACCESS record with in-frame sequences only. Its versions omit some clonotypes, under half of them owing to an unresolved V gene in the studies checked, with the rest unexplained. The sample has 150,000 to 200,000 clones on record, 75% to 85% of them singletons. 13% to 15% of the sample belongs to the ten largest clones. Sequencing was done on a sample of PBMCs. The receptors were sampled from a woman between 25 and 40 years old in good health and CMV-seropositive.

This chain joins TRBV15 and TRBJ1-4; TRBD1 might be the D (5 bases). The V gene lost 5 bases and the J gene lost 8 bases, with 9 bases spanning the gap. The CDR3 is 12 amino acids. In germline, CDR1 is LNHNV, CDR2 YYDKDF (reference sequence). DNA of the CDR3: TGTGCCACCAGCCAGGAGGGGGAAAAACTGTTTTTT. Protein: CATSQEGEKLFF.

The gene calls are TRBV7-9 and TRBJ2-2, with TRBD1 matching over 8 bases. The CDR3 totals 15 residues. The trim removed 4 bases at V and 5 bases at J, leaving 6 bases unmatched. The germline gives CDR1 SEHNR, CDR2 FQNEAQ (reference sequence). The DNA for the CDR3 is TGTGCCAGCAGCTACCAGGACAGGGAGACCGGGGAGCTGTTTTTT. Protein sequence: CASSYQDRETGELFF.

This clone was found a few times. J is TRBJ1-1 and V is TRBV7-9; D is undetermined. The germline gives CDR1 SEHNR, CDR2 FQNEAQ (reference sequence). Trimming pared 5 bases from V and 1 base from J, leaving 8 bases between. CDR3 length: 13 residues. CDR3 sequence: CASSARQNTEAFF. The DNA for the CDR3 is TGTGCCAGCAGCGCTAGGCAGAACACTGAAGCTTTCTTT.

This sequence joins TRBV7-3 and TRBJ2-3; D is unclear. CDR3 length equals 13 residues. Germline V gives CDR1 SGHTA, CDR2 FQGTGA. V was shortened by 0 bases and J by 4 bases, with 5 bases between the two germline ends. The CDR3 spells CASSLTRPDTQYF. CDR3 sequence (DNA): TGTGCCAGCAGCTTAACGCGCCCAGATACGCAGTATTTT.

This chain joins TRBV4-1 and TRBJ2-6; 7 bases match TRBD1. Germline V lookup: CDR1 MGHRA, CDR2 YSYEKL. J was trimmed by 4 bases and V by 1 base; bases with no gene match: 16. The CDR3 contains 20 residues. The CDR3 sequence is CASSQAWGQSIWSGANVLTF. Written as DNA, the CDR3 is TGCGCCAGCAGCCAAGCGTGGGGACAGTCGATATGGTCCGGGGCCAACGTCCTGACTTTC.

This clone came up a few times. The chain employs TRBV5-1 and TRBJ2-7; 8 nucleotides agree with TRBD1. J gave up 3 bases and V 0 bases, and 5 bases lay outside the gene matches. CDR1 and CDR2 from the germline V gene are SGHRS and YFSETQ. This CDR3 spans 15 amino acids. Here the CDR3 reads CASSLGGQALYEQYF. CDR3 nucleotide sequence: TGCGCCAGCAGCTTGGGGGGACAGGCCCTCTACGAGCAGTACTTC.

The V gene is TRBV5-1, the J gene TRBJ2-3; 10 bases agree with TRBD2. Germline values: CDR1 SGHRS, CDR2 YFSETQ. J gave up 2 bases and V 4 bases, and 10 bases lay outside the gene matches. This CDR3 has 17 amino acids. The chain's CDR3 is CASSRAVLAGATDTQYF. CDR3 sequence (DNA): TGCGCCAGCAGCAGGGCCGTCCTAGCGGGGGCCACAGATACGCAGTATTTT.

This chain links TRBV5-4 with TRBJ2-5, with 8 bases fitting TRBD2. The V gene's germline CDR1 is SGHNT and CDR2 YYREEE (reference sequence). This CDR3 has 16 amino acids. The junction had 12 bases not matched to a gene; V was cut back by 4 bases and J by 4 bases. DNA of the CDR3: TGTGCCAGCAGCATTGGACGAAGCGGGAGAGGAGAGACCCAGTACTTC. Its translation: CASSIGRSGRGETQYF.

V gene TRBV5-1 combines with J gene TRBJ2-5; 10 bases align to TRBD2. Germline-derived CDR1 and CDR2 are SGHRS and YFSETQ. The length of the CDR3 is 15 residues. Unmatched junction bases numbered 8, after V lost 6 bases and J lost 3 bases. The CDR3, as DNA: TGCGCCAGCAACCCTAGCGGGAGTTCAAAAGAGACCCAGTACTTC. This translates into CASNPSGSSKETQYF.

The chain recombines TRBV6-5 with TRBJ2-6; no clear D gene. Deletions cut 5 bases from V and 0 bases from J, with 5 bases between. Germline V gene sequence: CDR1 MNHEY, CDR2 SVGAGI. The CDR3 spans 14 residues. CDR3 coding DNA: TGTGCCAGCAGTCGACTCTCTGGGGCCAACGTCCTGACTTTC. This codes for CASSRLSGANVLTF.

This chain joins TRBV4-3 and TRBJ2-3; possible D gene TRBD1, 6 bases. This CDR3 has 16 amino acids. The germline gives CDR1 LGHNA, CDR2 YSLEER. V was pared by 2 bases and J by 0 bases, with 12 bases between. The CDR3 is CASSQQGTISTDTQYF. The CDR3 DNA sequence: TGCGCCAGCAGCCAACAGGGGACGATTAGCACAGATACGCAGTATTTT.

The chain couples TRBV27 to TRBJ1-5; 10 bases match TRBD1. The length of the CDR3 is 17 residues. V was pared by 5 bases and J by 3 bases, with 10 bases of the junction left unmatched. Per the germline V gene, CDR1 is MNHEY and CDR2 is SMNVEV (reference sequence). CDR3 coding DNA: TGTGCCAGCAGTGCCGGACAGGGGGGGATAATCAATCAGCCCCAGCATTTT. This sequence encodes CASSAGQGGIINQPQHF.

The chain employs TRBV10-3 and TRBJ1-5; no definite D call. V was shortened by 6 bases and J by 7 bases, with 13 bases between the two germline ends. The CDR3 extends over 13 amino acids. The germline CDR1 and CDR2 sequences are ENHRY and SYGVKD. This CDR3 reads CAIRVGLEQPQHF. The CDR3 nucleotides are TGTGCCATCAGGGTTGGGCTGGAACAGCCCCAGCATTTT.

This clone has more than one count but fewer than ten. The chain recombines TRBV10-3 with TRBJ2-6; a weak D match, TRBD2 (5 bases). This CDR3 spans 17 amino acids. Germline-derived CDR1 and CDR2 are ENHRY and SYGVKD. Trimming cost V 2 bases and J 0 bases, with 11 bases left between them. CDR3 in amino acids: CAISEMRESSGANVLTF. The CDR3 region has the DNA TGTGCCATCAGTGAGATGAGGGAGAGCTCTGGGGCCAACGTCCTGACTTTC.

To note about this clone: Mismatch with germline at one junction end may stem from a read error. This chain links TRBV7-9 with TRBJ2-3, with 11 nucleotides matching TRBD2. The CDR3 extends over 14 amino acids. The V gene's germline CDR1 is SEHNR and CDR2 FQNEAQ (reference sequence). The CDR3 bases are TGTTCCAGCGCGACTAGCGGGGGCACAGATACGCAGTATTTT. Translating gives CSSATSGGTDTQYF.

V and J are TRBV6-1 and TRBJ1-4; 8 bases align to TRBD1. The CDR3 is made up of 14 amino acids. CDR1 is MNHNS, CDR2 SASEGT, per germline. The ends lost 6 bases at V and 3 bases at J; junction bases unmatched: 3. Here the CDR3 reads CASRETGANEKLFF. CDR3 DNA: TGTGCCAGCAGAGAGACAGGGGCTAATGAAAAACTGTTTTTT.

The rearrangement joins TRBV6-6 to TRBJ2-7, with 10 bases aligning to TRBD2. The trim removed 6 bases at V and 5 bases at J, leaving 10 bases unmatched. Germline V gene data show CDR1 as MNHNY and CDR2 as SVGAGI (reference sequence). The CDR3 runs 15 residues. The CDR3 DNA reads TGTGCCAGCAGATCGCTAGCGGGAGTCTTTCACGAGCAGTACTTC. It yields the protein CASRSLAGVFHEQYF.

This chain connects TRBV6-5 to TRBJ1-2; D is possibly TRBD1 (5 bases). The germline CDR1 and CDR2 sequences are MNHEY and SVGAGI. The CDR3 length is 14 residues. V was cut by 0 bases and J by 4 bases, with 9 bases left in between. For the CDR3, the DNA is TGTGCCAGCAGTTACTCGCGGACACCCTATGGCTACACCTTC. It encodes CASSYSRTPYGYTF.

Notes on this clone: The junction shows a germline mismatch at one end, possibly a read error. The chain couples TRBV7-9 to TRBJ2-1; tentative D call: TRBD2 (6 bases). CDR1 SEHNR and CDR2 FQNEAQ come from the germline V gene (reference sequence). CDR3 size: 14 residues. CDR3 DNA: TGTTCCAGCAGCCTCAGGGTCGCGGGGAATGAGCAGTTCTTC. Encoded protein: CSSSLRVAGNEQFF.

As concerns this clone: The junction shows a germline mismatch at one end, possibly a read error. The chain is built from TRBV27 and TRBJ2-7, with D unclear. CDR1 is MNHEY, CDR2 SMNVEV, per germline (reference sequence). There are 13 residues in the CDR3. This chain's CDR3 is CASSLSHSSEQYF. The CDR3 DNA follows: TGTGCCAGCAGTTTATCGCACTCCTCCGAGCAGTACTTC.